These 5 T cell receptor beta chains originate from one sample sequenced in a study of CXCR3-negative and CXCR3-positive naive CD8 T cells. It was by 5' RACE with UMI labels that the TRB cDNA libraries were prepared. From its re-call of the 5' RACE reads, TCRdb lists each CDR3 protein once, without DNA. The specimen's table records roughly 70,000 distinct CDR3 sequences. What was sequenced was naive CXCR3- CD8+ T cells from blood. The subset here: CD45RO-CCR7+CD27+CD95- naive CD8+ T cells lacking CXCR3 (TNR3-). These receptors were taken from a human donor in good health. Some clones in this sample may be carry-over from other donors' samples.

V is TRBV9 and J is TRBJ2-5; the TCRdb call, TRBD1, lacks DNA for checking. This CDR3 spans 13 amino acids. Germline loops: CDR1 SGDLS, CDR2 YYNGEE. This CDR3 reads CASSEDSRETKYF.

The genes are TRBV5-1 and TRBJ1-1. Germline CDR1 and CDR2: SGHRS and YFSETQ. The CDR3 spans 16 residues. CDR3 sequence: CASRDPGGARGAEAFF.

The chain has TRBV28 and TRBJ2-5. The CDR3 extends over 11 amino acids. Per the germline V gene, CDR1 is MDHEN and CDR2 is SYDVKM. The CDR3 protein is CASSLGKTQYF.

This CDR3 is CATSREGDYTDTQYF. The chain links TRBV15 to TRBJ2-3; TCRdb returns TRBD2, unconfirmable since there is no DNA. Germline CDR1 is LNHNV and CDR2 is YYDKDF (reference sequence). CDR3 length equals 15 residues.

The chain employs TRBV20-1 and TRBJ1-5; as DNA is missing, the TRBD1 call by TCRdb cannot be tested. This CDR3 is 15 amino acids long. Germline V CDR1 and CDR2: DFQATT, SNEGSKA (reference sequence). The CDR3 loop is CSARITGNSNQPQHF.